Listed below are T cell receptor beta chains from one sample, sequenced in a study of cytomegalovirus exposure and HLA in healthy donors. Profiling relied on immunoSEQ multiplex PCR, and the TCRdb table lists in-frame clones only, not all of them. The table records over 150,000 clones, around 80% of them present only once. Source material: PBMCs. The receptors stem from a man between 40 and 49 years old in good health and CMV-seronegative. CDR3s include the opening cysteine and the closing phenylalanine or tryptophan. Fields, in order: V gene, CDR3 length, CDR3 protein.

v_call: TRBV30
cdr3_length: 15
cdr3_aa: CAWSDSGRGTGELFF

v_call: TRBV5-4
cdr3_length: 14
cdr3_aa: CASSLGRIKETQYF

v_call: TRBV28
cdr3_length: 16
cdr3_aa: CASRQTSGRYQETQYF

v_call: TRBV25-1
cdr3_length: 15
cdr3_aa: CASSAYSGRVYEQYF

v_call: TRBV28
cdr3_length: 14
cdr3_aa: CASSLIHPTGTALF

v_call: TRBV13
cdr3_length: 15
cdr3_aa: CASSTGQPTSYEQYF

v_call: TRBV2
cdr3_length: 15
cdr3_aa: CASRKGLAPSYEQYF

v_call: TRBV28
cdr3_length: 15
cdr3_aa: CASSSPSGQGYEQYF

v_call: TRBV14
cdr3_length: 20
cdr3_aa: CASSQEVREGLAGGPRELFF

v_call: TRBV4-2
cdr3_length: 18
cdr3_aa: CASSLGQDSSSGANGLTF

v_call: TRBV5-6
cdr3_length: 16
cdr3_aa: CASSTVDRGFNSPLHF

v_call: TRBV6-1
cdr3_length: 15
cdr3_aa: CASSGPTGDTGELFF

v_call: TRBV7-9
cdr3_length: 16
cdr3_aa: CSSSPREDRGRNIQYF

v_call: TRBV5-6
cdr3_length: 13
cdr3_aa: CASSLGRSYEQYF

v_call: TRBV29-1
cdr3_length: 15
cdr3_aa: CSVDSRLAGVDTQYF

v_call: TRBV5-1
cdr3_length: 14
cdr3_aa: CASHEAGGVEKLFF

v_call: TRBV28
cdr3_length: 15
cdr3_aa: CASSLAGPHNYEQYF

v_call: TRBV11-2
cdr3_length: 15
cdr3_aa: CASSLRAGVDTEAFF

v_call: TRBV11-3
cdr3_length: 15
cdr3_aa: CASSLGPGLTYEQYF

v_call: TRBV5-1
cdr3_length: 14
cdr3_aa: CASSLELAYNEQFF

v_call: TRBV23-1
cdr3_length: 15
cdr3_aa: CASAPEEGHTGELFF

v_call: TRBV29-1
cdr3_length: 11
cdr3_aa: CSVGAAYEQYF